This entry features one T cell receptor (beta chain) sequence. In the original workflow: Amplification of reference gene primers was used by the study to estimate nucleated cell counts. Profiled with immunoSEQ multiplex PCR; TCRdb holds only in-frame clones, not every one. V, J and clone size are taken as reported in that table, and D and trimming were inferred from the DNA itself. Here the sample spans about 120,000 clones, approximately 81% being singletons. The sample originates from a study of blood T cell repertoires in COVID-19. Study summary: Samples came from the United States, Italy and Spain, spanning acute and convalescent COVID-19. Sources were T cells, B-cell-depleted T cells, or PBMCs; the material itself was cDNA or gDNA.

There are 15 residues in the CDR3. With V trimmed by 5 bases and J by 6 bases, 9 bases remained unmatched. Germline-derived CDR1 and CDR2 are MNHEY and SVGAGI. The gene calls are TRBV6-5 and TRBJ2-7; 11 nucleotides match TRBD2. The sequence was collected from a man aged 55-75 years with acute or convalescent COVID-19. The sample comprised peripheral blood. CDR3 in amino acids: CASSKGTSGPTEQYF. The CDR3 DNA reads as TGTGCCAGCAGTAAGGGGACTAGCGGACCCACCGAGCAGTACTTC.